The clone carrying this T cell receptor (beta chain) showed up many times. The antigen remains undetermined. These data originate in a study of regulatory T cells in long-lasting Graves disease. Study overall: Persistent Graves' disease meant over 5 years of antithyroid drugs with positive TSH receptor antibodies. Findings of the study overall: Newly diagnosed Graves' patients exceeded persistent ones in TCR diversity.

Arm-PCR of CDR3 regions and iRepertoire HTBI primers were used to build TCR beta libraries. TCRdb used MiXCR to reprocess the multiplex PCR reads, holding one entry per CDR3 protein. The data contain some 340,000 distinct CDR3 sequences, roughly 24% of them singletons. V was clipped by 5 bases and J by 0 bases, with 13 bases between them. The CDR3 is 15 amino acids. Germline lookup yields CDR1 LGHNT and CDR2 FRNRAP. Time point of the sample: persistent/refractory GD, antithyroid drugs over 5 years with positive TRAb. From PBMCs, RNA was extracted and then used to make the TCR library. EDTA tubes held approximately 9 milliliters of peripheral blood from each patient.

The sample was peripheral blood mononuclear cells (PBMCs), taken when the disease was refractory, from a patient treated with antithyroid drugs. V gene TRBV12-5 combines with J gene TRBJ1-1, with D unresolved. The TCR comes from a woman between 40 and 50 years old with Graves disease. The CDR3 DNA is TGTGCTAGTGGTCCCTCTCTAGACTTGAACACTGAAGCTTTCTTT. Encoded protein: CASGPSLDLNTEAFF.